This TCR beta chain was documented in a study of T cells in Graves' hyperthyroidism and ophthalmopathy. Looking at the study overall: Peripheral blood draws took place at initial diagnosis, ahead of any treatment. Study-wide points: Median prediction lead before ophthalmopathy onset was six to eight months with the model. Most expanded thyroid clonotypes above 0.001 also appeared in blood.

Many counts were recorded for this clonotype. Its antigen is unknown. From RNA transcripts, TCR beta CDR3 regions were amplified. Primed by the HTBI set, a first-round RT-PCR was run on the TCR CDR3. TCRdb analysed the multiplex PCR reads with MiXCR anew, one entry per CDR3 protein. The data contain 600,000 to 750,000 distinct CDR3 sequences, around 16% of them singletons. Per the germline V gene, CDR1 is ENHRY and CDR2 is SYGVKD. The V and J ends lost 6 bases and 0 bases respectively, with 11 bases between them. The CDR3 spans 15 residues. Calling Graves' hyperthyroidism stable meant ophthalmopathy did not progress within 18 months.

Sequencing was carried out using blood. The chain employs TRBV10-3 and TRBJ2-2; tentatively, D is TRBD1 (6 bases). This TCR was sampled from a man aged 45-60 years with Graves' hyperthyroidism. Here the CDR3 reads CAISYRDANTGELFF. In DNA form, the CDR3 reads TGTGCCATCAGCTACAGGGACGCGAACACCGGGGAGCTGTTTTTT.